This paragraph covers one T cell receptor beta chain sequence. Its antigen is as yet unknown. This sample stems from a study of T cell repertoires in cytomegalovirus infection. For the study at large: Selected CMV epitopes included recently identified HLA-C-restricted ones as well as well-studied HLA-B-restricted ones.

Germline lookup yields CDR1 SNHLY and CDR2 FYNNEI. Trimming stripped 0 bases from V and 1 base from J, with 9 bases between. The CDR3 has 15 amino acids. Study-wide results and caveats: Carriage of CMV together with the relevant HLA was identifiable through cumulative public TCR beta family frequency. Within the response measured ex vivo, HLA-C-restricted CMV-specific TCR beta clonotypes were dominant.

TCRdb independently ran MiXCR on the reads; one entry per CDR3 protein. The sample shows approximately 270,000 distinct CDR3 sequences, around 20% of them seen only once. The sample here was cultured PBMCs, taken from culture after CMV antigen stimulation. The receptor comes from a human donor in good health (CMV status not recorded). Some clones in this sample may be carry-over from other donors' samples. The chain links TRBV2 to TRBJ1-1; no reliable D call. This CDR3 reads CASSEASAENTEAFF. CDR3 DNA: TGTGCCAGCAGTGAAGCGTCGGCAGAGAACACTGAAGCTTTCTTT. The variable domain in full, completed from reference TRBV2 and TRBJ1-1, reads EPEVTQTPSHQVTQMGQEVILRCVPISNHLYFYWYRQILGQKVEFLVSFYNNEISEKSEIFDDQFSVERPDGSNFTLKIRSTKLEDSAMYFCASSEASAENTEAFFGQGTRLTVV.